A single sample is the source of the 24 T cell receptor beta chains below, sequenced in a study of graft-versus-host responses after intestinal transplantation. Their antigens remain unidentified. Libraries were prepared by immunoSEQ multiplex PCR; TCRdb keeps only in-frame clonotypes and omits some of them. The sample lists about 110,000 clones, roughly 87% occurring once. The material sequenced was unstimulated CD4+ T cells sorted from spleen or lymph node cells, taken before transplant. The receptors were gathered from a human donor who was the organ donor for an intestinal transplant.

The chain links TRBV6-5 to TRBJ2-7; D unresolved. V lost 0 bases and J 1 base, leaving 7 bases between the germline ends. Germline CDR1 reads MNHEY; CDR2 reads SVGAGI. This CDR3 has 14 residues. This chain's CDR3 is CASSYSSRSYEQYF. Here the CDR3 DNA reads TGTGCCAGCAGTTACTCGAGTCGGTCCTACGAGCAGTACTTC.

The chain combines TRBV19 with TRBJ2-1; 8 nucleotides match TRBD2. Germline V CDR1 and CDR2: LNHDA, SQIVND (reference sequence). The CDR3 has 13 residues. V dropped 10 bases and J dropped 10; count of bases not matched to a gene: 12. CDR3 nucleotide sequence: TGTGCCACTCAAGACGCGGGAGGCGGAGAGCAGTTCTTC. This codes for CATQDAGGGEQFF.

This rearrangement joins TRBV5-5 to TRBJ2-7; 12 bases line up with TRBD2. The germline CDR1 and CDR2 sequences are SGHKS and YYEKEE (reference sequence). The V gene end was trimmed by 4 bases and the J gene end by 0 bases; junction bases not matched to a gene: 2. The CDR3 extends over 15 amino acids. This CDR3 reads CASSQGLAGSYEQYF. The CDR3 DNA is TGTGCCAGCAGCCAGGGACTAGCGGGCTCCTACGAGCAGTACTTC.

DNA of the CDR3: TGTGCCAGCAGTTATTTGGGGCCCTACACTGAAGCTTTCTTT. Its protein product is CASSYLGPYTEAFF. V is TRBV6-5 and J is TRBJ1-1, with a tentative D call TRBD1 (5 bases). The CDR3 has 14 amino acids. Germline assignment: CDR1 MNHEY and CDR2 SVGAGI. Trimming left V 3 bases short and J 3 bases short, with 11 bases between.

V gene TRBV4-2 combines with J gene TRBJ2-3; no clear D. Per the germline V gene, CDR1 is LGHNA and CDR2 is YNFKEQ. CDR3 length: 14 residues. Trimming removed 1 base from V and 2 bases from J, with 7 bases in between. The CDR3 nucleotides are TGTGCCAGCAGCCAAGGGGTCTACACAGATACGCAGTATTTT. Translation gives CASSQGVYTDTQYF.

This clone was seen only once. This chain connects TRBV19 to TRBJ2-6, with 7 bases identical to TRBD1. Germline-derived CDR1 and CDR2 are LNHDA and SQIVND (reference sequence). The trim removed 5 bases at V and 0 bases at J, leaving 7 bases unmatched. The CDR3 has 17 amino acids. The CDR3 DNA follows: TGTGCCAGTAGTCCGAAGACAGGGATCTCTGGGGCCAACGTCCTGACTTTC. Its translation is CASSPKTGISGANVLTF.

This chain uses TRBV2 with TRBJ2-2, with TRBD1 matching over 9 bases. After removal of 6 bases from V and 2 bases from J, the junction contained 1 base not matched to a gene. The CDR3 runs to 14 residues. Per germline, CDR1 SNHLY and CDR2 FYNNEI. CDR3 in amino acids: CASRGQGNTGELFF. CDR3 DNA: TGTGCCAGCAGGGGACAGGGAAACACCGGGGAGCTGTTTTTT.

This clone was detected only a few times. The chain employs TRBV6-1 and TRBJ2-2; D might be TRBD2 (8 bases). This CDR3 has 15 residues. Germline V gene sequence: CDR1 MNHNS, CDR2 SASEGT. V lost 7 bases and J lost 4, with 16 bases in between. Here the CDR3 DNA reads TGTGCCAGCAAGTACGGGAGGGGGCTCACCGGGGAGCTGTTTTTT. This translates into CASKYGRGLTGELFF.

The chain employs TRBV2 and TRBJ2-5; D gene ambiguous. Looked up from germline, CDR1 is SNHLY and CDR2 is FYNNEI. With 5 bases removed from V and 3 bases from J, the gap between germline ends came to 7 bases. The CDR3 runs to 12 residues. CDR3 in amino acids: CASSISEETQYF. DNA for the CDR3: TGTGCCAGCAGTATTTCCGAAGAGACCCAGTACTTC.

The count of this clone is one. The chain is built from TRBV7-2 and TRBJ2-2, with 7 positions matching TRBD2. V lost 1 base to trimming and J lost 4 bases; unmatched junction nucleotides: 6. The CDR3 contains 16 residues. Germline V gene data show CDR1 as SGHTA and CDR2 as FQGNSA. The CDR3 is CASSLGWSSGTGELFF. Written as DNA, the CDR3 is TGTGCCAGCAGCTTAGGCTGGTCTAGCGGCACCGGGGAGCTGTTTTTT.

J is TRBJ1-6 and V is TRBV6-5; D is perhaps TRBD1 (5 bases). The CDR3 loop spans 13 amino acids. Germline assignment: CDR1 MNHEY and CDR2 SVGAGI. V lost 5 bases to trimming and J lost 7 bases, with 9 bases between them. The CDR3 here is CASSARQNSPLHF. In DNA, the CDR3 is TGTGCCAGCAGTGCCAGACAGAATTCACCCCTCCACTTT.

The chain uses TRBV6-1 and TRBJ2-7; 7 nucleotides align to TRBD1. Germline values: CDR1 MNHNS, CDR2 SASEGT. V gave up 6 bases and J gave up 2 bases; unmatched junction bases: 7. The CDR3 loop spans 14 amino acids. The CDR3 loop reads CASSLQGPPYEQYF. For the CDR3, the DNA is TGTGCCAGCAGCCTACAGGGGCCCCCCTACGAGCAGTACTTC.

The V and J genes are TRBV4-2 and TRBJ2-3; tentatively, D is TRBD2 (6 bases). Between the trimmed V and J ends, which lost 4 bases and 3 bases, there was a span of 20 bases. Per germline, CDR1 LGHNA and CDR2 YNFKEQ. There are 17 residues in the CDR3. The CDR3 loop is CASSRSVGRDPTDTQYF. The DNA for the CDR3 is TGTGCCAGCAGCCGAAGCGTGGGGCGGGACCCGACAGATACGCAGTATTTT.

This sequence joins TRBV5-1 and TRBJ1-1; D is perhaps TRBD1 (6 bases). Trimming left V 6 bases short and J 3 bases short, with 18 bases between. The CDR3 length is 15 residues. Per germline, CDR1 SGHRS and CDR2 YFSETQ. The CDR3 bases are TGCGCCAGCACCAAAGGGGGGACACCGGACACTGAAGCTTTCTTT. Its translation: CASTKGGTPDTEAFF.

In the case of this clone: The sample carries other DNA sequences with the same CDR3. The chain employs TRBV5-1 and TRBJ1-2; D is undetermined. The V and J ends lost 0 bases and 4 bases respectively, with 4 bases between them. CDR1 is SGHRS and CDR2 is YFSETQ in the germline V gene. CDR3 size: 12 residues. The CDR3 bases are TGCGCCAGCAGCTTGGACCGCTATGGCTACACCTTC. Translated: CASSLDRYGYTF.

This chain links TRBV5-1 with TRBJ2-3; 8 bases map to TRBD2. The CDR3 spans 14 residues. CDR1 is SGHRS, CDR2 YFSETQ, per germline. The junction had 0 bases not matched to a gene; V was cut back by 2 bases and J by 1 base. In nucleotides, the CDR3 is TGCGCCAGCAGCTTACTAGCGGGCACAGATACGCAGTATTTT. Translation: CASSLLAGTDTQYF.

The chain joins TRBV29-1 to TRBJ2-5; 7 nucleotides agree with TRBD2. The V gene's germline CDR1 is SQVTM and CDR2 ANQGSEA. Trimming at V came to 6 bases and at J to 3 bases, leaving 7 bases not matched to a gene. The CDR3 length is 13 residues. Here the CDR3 DNA reads TGCAGCGTCGGGACTACCCTCAAAGAGACCCAGTACTTC. This encodes CSVGTTLKETQYF.

This clone is a singleton in its sample. V usage is TRBV6-5 and J usage is TRBJ1-4; D is ambiguous. CDR1 and CDR2 (germline): MNHEY, SVGAGI. V gave up 5 bases and J gave up 2 bases, with 12 bases separating them. The CDR3 is 15 residues long. The CDR3 region is CASSVGRRTNEKLFF. The CDR3 bases are TGTGCCAGCAGTGTGGGGAGGCGGACTAATGAAAAACTGTTTTTT.

V gene TRBV5-5 combines with J gene TRBJ1-3, with D possibly being TRBD1 (5 bases). This CDR3 is 15 amino acids long. Germline CDR1 reads SGHKS; CDR2 reads YYEKEE (reference sequence). With 4 bases removed from V and 0 bases from J, the gap between germline ends came to 11 bases. CDR3 residues: CASSLGHSSGNTIYF. In nucleotides, the CDR3 is TGTGCCAGCAGCCTCGGACATAGCTCTGGAAACACCATATATTTT.

This clone is a singleton in its sample. V gene TRBV6-1 combines with J gene TRBJ1-4; D remains ambiguous. The V and J ends lost 4 bases and 5 bases respectively, with 8 bases between them. From germline, CDR1 is MNHNS and CDR2 SASEGT. CDR3 length: 13 residues. CDR3 coding DNA: TGTGCCAGCAGTGCAACAGAAAATGAAAAACTGTTTTTT. It codes for CASSATENEKLFF.

The V call is TRBV6-5, the J call TRBJ2-2, with D unclear. V shed 5 bases and J shed 1 base, with 11 bases lying between them. Germline V gene sequence: CDR1 MNHEY, CDR2 SVGAGI. The CDR3 length is 15 residues. For the CDR3, the DNA is TGTGCCAGCAGTCCCTACACTGGGAACACCGGGGAGCTGTTTTTT. Its translation: CASSPYTGNTGELFF.

The chain uses TRBV2 and TRBJ1-2, with no clear D. The V and J ends lost 6 bases and 8 bases respectively, with 19 bases between them. The CDR3 runs to 14 residues. The germline gives CDR1 SNHLY, CDR2 FYNNEI. The CDR3 reads CASRARPLAVGYTF. As DNA, the CDR3 is TGTGCCAGCAGGGCGCGTCCGCTGGCAGTGGGCTACACCTTC.

The chain links TRBV7-2 to TRBJ2-7, with D perhaps TRBD1 (6 bases). CDR1 and CDR2 from the germline V gene are SGHTA and FQGNSA. The CDR3 totals 13 residues. V lost 1 base, J lost 4 bases, and 8 bases lay in between. The CDR3: CASSLDQGYEQYF. In DNA form, the CDR3 reads TGTGCCAGCAGCTTAGACCAGGGGTACGAGCAGTACTTC.

This chain links TRBV7-2 with TRBJ2-1; TRBD2 aligns across 9 bases. Germline values: CDR1 SGHTA, CDR2 FQGNSA. This CDR3 contains 14 residues. With 6 bases clipped from V and 9 bases from J, the junction kept 9 bases outside the gene matches. The CDR3 region is CASSLSGGPGEQFF. The CDR3 DNA sequence: TGTGCCAGCAGTTTAAGCGGGGGGCCGGGTGAGCAGTTCTTC.